The entry below describes one T cell receptor beta chain. Followed over time, Seattle patients had been enrolled while infection was active. Per the study methods: The assay estimated nucleated cells by amplifying reference gene primers. Profiling relied on immunoSEQ multiplex PCR, and the TCRdb table lists in-frame clones only, not all of them. V and J calls and clone size are copied from that table; D and trimming were computed from the DNA. The profile shows 300,000 to 400,000 clones, almost 90% of them singletons. This sample is drawn from a study of blood T cell repertoires in COVID-19. Turning to the study itself: T cells, B-cell-depleted T cells, or PBMCs provided the cDNA or gDNA that served as material.

The sample was peripheral blood. The sequence was obtained from a woman aged 70-85 years with COVID-19, enrolled during active disease.

DNA of the CDR3: TGTGCCAGCAGTTCGGGGGAGGGCCGAGGCTACACCTTC. Its protein is CASSSGEGRGYTF. The chain links TRBV2 to TRBJ1-2; D is perhaps TRBD1 (5 bases). V dropped 5 bases and J dropped 8 bases, with 15 bases sitting between them. This CDR3 region has 13 residues. Germline CDR1 SNHLY, CDR2 FYNNEI.